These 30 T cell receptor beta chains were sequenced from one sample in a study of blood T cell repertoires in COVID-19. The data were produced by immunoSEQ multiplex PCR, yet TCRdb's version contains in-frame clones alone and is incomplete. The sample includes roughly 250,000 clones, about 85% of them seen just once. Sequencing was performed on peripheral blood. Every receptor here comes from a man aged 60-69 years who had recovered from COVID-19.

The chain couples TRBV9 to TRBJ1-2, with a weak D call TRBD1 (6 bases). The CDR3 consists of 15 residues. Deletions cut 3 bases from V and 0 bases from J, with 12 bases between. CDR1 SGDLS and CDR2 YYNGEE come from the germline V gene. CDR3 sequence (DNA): TGTGCCAGCAGCGGAACAGGGATTCCTAACTATGGCTACACCTTC. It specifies CASSGTGIPNYGYTF. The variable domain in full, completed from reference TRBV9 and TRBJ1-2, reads DSGVTQTPKHLITATGQRVTLRCSPRSGDLSVYWYQQSLDQGLQFLIQYYNGEERAKGNILERFSAQQFPDLHSELNLSSLELGDSALYFCASSGTGIPNYGYTFGSGTRLTVV.

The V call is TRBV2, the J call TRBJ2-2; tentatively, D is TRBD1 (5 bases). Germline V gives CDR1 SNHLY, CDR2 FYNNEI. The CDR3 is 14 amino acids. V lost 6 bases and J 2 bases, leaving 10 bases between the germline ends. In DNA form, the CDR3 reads TGTGCCAGCAGACCGACAGACAACACCGGGGAGCTGTTTTTT. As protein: CASRPTDNTGELFF.

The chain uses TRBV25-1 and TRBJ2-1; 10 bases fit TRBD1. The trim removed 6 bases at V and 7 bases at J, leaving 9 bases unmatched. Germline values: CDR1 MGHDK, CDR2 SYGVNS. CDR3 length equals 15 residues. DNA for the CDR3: TGTGCCAGCAGCCATCCAGGGACAGGGGTAAATGAGCAGTTCTTC. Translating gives CASSHPGTGVNEQFF.

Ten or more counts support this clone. CDR3 region: CASSWGQGVNSPLHF. Here the CDR3 DNA reads TGTGCCAGCAGTTGGGGACAGGGGGTCAATTCACCCCTCCACTTT. This sequence joins TRBV28 and TRBJ1-6; 11 bases match TRBD1. Germline V gene sequence: CDR1 MDHEN, CDR2 SYDVKM. The CDR3 extends over 15 amino acids. V was clipped by 4 bases and J by 7 bases; unmatched bases: 3.

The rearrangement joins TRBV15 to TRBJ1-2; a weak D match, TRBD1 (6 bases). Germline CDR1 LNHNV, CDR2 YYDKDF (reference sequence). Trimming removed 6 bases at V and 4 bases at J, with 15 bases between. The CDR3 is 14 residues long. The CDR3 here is CATRSGGAGYGYTF. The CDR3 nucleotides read TGTGCCACCAGAAGCGGGGGGGCGGGCTATGGCTACACCTTC. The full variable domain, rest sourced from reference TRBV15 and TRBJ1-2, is DAMVIQNPRYQVTQFGKPVTLSCSQTLNHNVMYWYQQKSSQAPKLLFHYYDKDFNNEADTPDNFQSRRPNTSFCFLDIRSPGLGDTAMYLCATRSGGAGYGYTFGSGTRLTVV.

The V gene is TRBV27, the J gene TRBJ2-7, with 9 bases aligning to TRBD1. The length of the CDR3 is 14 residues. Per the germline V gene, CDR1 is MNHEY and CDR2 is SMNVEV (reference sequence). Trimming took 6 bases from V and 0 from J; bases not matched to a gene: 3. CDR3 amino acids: CASRMTGGSYEQYV. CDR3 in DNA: TGTGCCAGCAGAATGACAGGGGGCTCCTACGAGCAGTACGTC.

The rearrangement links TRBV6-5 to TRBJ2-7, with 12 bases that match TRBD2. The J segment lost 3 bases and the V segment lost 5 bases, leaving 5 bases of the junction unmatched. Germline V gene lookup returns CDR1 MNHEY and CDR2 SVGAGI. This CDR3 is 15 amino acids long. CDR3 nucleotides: TGTGCCAGCAGTACACTAGCGGGGGGCCGCTACGAGCAGTACTTC. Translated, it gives CASSTLAGGRYEQYF.

The CDR3 loop reads CASSPRWPANTGELFF. As DNA, the CDR3 is TGTGCCAGCAGCCCCCGTTGGCCCGCGAACACCGGGGAGCTGTTTTTT. J is TRBJ2-2 and V is TRBV9, with unresolved D. The V end lost 4 bases, the J end lost 0 bases, and 13 bases lay between the germline ends. Germline lookup yields CDR1 SGDLS and CDR2 YYNGEE. There are 16 residues in the CDR3.

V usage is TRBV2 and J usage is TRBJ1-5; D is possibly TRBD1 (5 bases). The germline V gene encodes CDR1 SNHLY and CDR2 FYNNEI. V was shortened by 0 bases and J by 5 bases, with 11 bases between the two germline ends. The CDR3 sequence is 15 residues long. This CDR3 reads CASSEALAGDQPQHF. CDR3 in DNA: TGTGCCAGCAGTGAAGCGCTGGCGGGGGATCAGCCCCAGCATTTT. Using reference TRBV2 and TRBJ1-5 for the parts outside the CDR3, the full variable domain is EPEVTQTPSHQVTQMGQEVILRCVPISNHLYFYWYRQILGQKVEFLVSFYNNEISEKSEIFDDQFSVERPDGSNFTLKIRSTKLEDSAMYFCASSEALAGDQPQHFGDGTRLSIL.

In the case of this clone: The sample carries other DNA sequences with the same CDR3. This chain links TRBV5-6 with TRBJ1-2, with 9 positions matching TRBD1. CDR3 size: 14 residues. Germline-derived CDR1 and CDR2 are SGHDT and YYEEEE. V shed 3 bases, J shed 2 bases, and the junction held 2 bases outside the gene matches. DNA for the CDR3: TGTGCCAGCAGCTGGGGACAGGGCAACTATGGCTACACCTTC. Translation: CASSWGQGNYGYTF.

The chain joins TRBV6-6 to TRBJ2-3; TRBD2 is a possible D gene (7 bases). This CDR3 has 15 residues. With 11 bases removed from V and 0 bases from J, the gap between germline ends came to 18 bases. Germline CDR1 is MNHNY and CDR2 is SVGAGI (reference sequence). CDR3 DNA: TGTGCCGGTTTAGGGGGGGGCCCTAGCACAGATACGCAGTATTTT. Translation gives CAGLGGGPSTDTQYF.

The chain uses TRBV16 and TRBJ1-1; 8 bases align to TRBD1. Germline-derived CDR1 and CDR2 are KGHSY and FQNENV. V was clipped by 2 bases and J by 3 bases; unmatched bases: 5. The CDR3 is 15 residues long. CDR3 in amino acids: CASSQTYRGDTEAFF. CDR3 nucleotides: TGTGCCAGCAGCCAAACTTACAGGGGGGACACTGAAGCTTTCTTT.

The chain's CDR3 is CSASYPRSYNEQFF. DNA of the CDR3: TGCAGTGCTAGTTATCCCCGGTCATACAATGAGCAGTTCTTC. J is TRBJ2-1 and V is TRBV20-1; D ambiguous. V lost 3 bases to trimming and J lost 4 bases, with 13 bases between them. Germline V gene lookup returns CDR1 DFQATT and CDR2 SNEGSKA (reference sequence). The CDR3 extends over 14 amino acids.

CDR3 in DNA: TGTGCCAGCAGGGGACTAGCGGGGTCCACAGATACGCAGTATTTT. Translating gives CASRGLAGSTDTQYF. J is TRBJ2-3 and V is TRBV11-2, with 13 bases lining up with TRBD2. The CDR3 runs 15 residues. The V segment lost 6 bases and the J segment 2 bases; nucleotides outside the gene matches: 2. The V gene's germline CDR1 is SGHAT and CDR2 FQNNGV.

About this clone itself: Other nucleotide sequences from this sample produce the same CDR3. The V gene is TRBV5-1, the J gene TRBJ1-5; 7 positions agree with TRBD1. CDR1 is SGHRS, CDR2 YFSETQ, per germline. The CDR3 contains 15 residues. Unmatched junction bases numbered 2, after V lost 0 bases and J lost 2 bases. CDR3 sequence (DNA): TGCGCCAGCAGCTTGGAGGGGGCGGGCAATCAGCCCCAGCATTTT. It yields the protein CASSLEGAGNQPQHF.

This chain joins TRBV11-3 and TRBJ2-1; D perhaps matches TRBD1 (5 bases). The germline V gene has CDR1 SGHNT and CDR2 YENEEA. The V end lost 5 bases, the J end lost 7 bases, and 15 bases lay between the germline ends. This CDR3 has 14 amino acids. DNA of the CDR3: TGTGCCAGCAGCCCAGCAAGGGGTGTAAATGAGCAGTTCTTC. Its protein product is CASSPARGVNEQFF.

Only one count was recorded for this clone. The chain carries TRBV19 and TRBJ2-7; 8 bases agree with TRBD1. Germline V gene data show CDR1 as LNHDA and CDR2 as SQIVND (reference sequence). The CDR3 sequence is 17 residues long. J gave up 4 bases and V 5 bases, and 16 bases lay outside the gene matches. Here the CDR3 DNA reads TGTGCCAGTAGTGGGCCGTTGGCAGGGGGCTCTCTGTACGAGCAGTACTTC. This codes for CASSGPLAGGSLYEQYF.

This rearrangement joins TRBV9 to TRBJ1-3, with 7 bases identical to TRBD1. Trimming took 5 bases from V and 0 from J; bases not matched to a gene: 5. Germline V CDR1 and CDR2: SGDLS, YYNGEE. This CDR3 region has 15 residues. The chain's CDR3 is CASSIQGNSGNTIYF. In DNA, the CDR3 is TGTGCCAGCAGTATACAGGGGAACTCTGGAAACACCATATATTTT.

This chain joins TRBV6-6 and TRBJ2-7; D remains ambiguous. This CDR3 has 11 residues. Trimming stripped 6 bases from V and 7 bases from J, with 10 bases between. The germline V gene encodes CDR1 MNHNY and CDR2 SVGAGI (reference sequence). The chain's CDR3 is CASSYQLEQYF. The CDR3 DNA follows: TGTGCCAGCAGCTATCAATTGGAGCAGTACTTC.

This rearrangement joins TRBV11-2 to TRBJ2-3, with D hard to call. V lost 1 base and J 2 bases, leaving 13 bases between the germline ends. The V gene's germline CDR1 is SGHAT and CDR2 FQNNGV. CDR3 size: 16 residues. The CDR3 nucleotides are TGTGCCAGCAGCTTAGTAGCCAGAGCCATCACAGATACGCAGTATTTT. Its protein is CASSLVARAITDTQYF.

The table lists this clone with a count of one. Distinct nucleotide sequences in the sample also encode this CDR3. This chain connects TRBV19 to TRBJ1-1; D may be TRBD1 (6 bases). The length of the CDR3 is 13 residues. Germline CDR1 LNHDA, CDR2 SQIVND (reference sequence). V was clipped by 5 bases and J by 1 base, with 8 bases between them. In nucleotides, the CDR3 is TGTGCCAGTAGTCTACAGGGGAACACTGAAGCTTTCTTT. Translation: CASSLQGNTEAFF. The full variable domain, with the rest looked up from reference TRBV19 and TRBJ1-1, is DGGITQSPKYLFRKEGQNVTLSCEQNLNHDAMYWYRQDPGQGLRLIYYSQIVNDFQKGDIAEGYSVSREKKESFPLTVTSAQKNPTAFYLCASSLQGNTEAFFGQGTRLTVV.

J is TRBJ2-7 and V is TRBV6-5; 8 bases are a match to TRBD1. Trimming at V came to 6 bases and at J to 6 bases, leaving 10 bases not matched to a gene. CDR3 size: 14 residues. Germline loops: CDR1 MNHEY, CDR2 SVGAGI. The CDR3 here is CASSGQGRSPEQYF. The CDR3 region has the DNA TGTGCCAGCAGCGGACAGGGTAGATCACCCGAGCAGTACTTC.

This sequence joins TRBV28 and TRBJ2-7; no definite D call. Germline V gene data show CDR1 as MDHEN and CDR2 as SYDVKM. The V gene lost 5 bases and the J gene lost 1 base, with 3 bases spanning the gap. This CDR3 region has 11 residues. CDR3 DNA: TGTGCCAGCAGTCAGTCCTACGAGCAGTACTTC. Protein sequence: CASSQSYEQYF.

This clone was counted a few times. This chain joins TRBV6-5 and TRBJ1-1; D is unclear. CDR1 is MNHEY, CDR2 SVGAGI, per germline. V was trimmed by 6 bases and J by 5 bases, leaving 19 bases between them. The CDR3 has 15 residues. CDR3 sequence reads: CASRNAGMERTEAFF. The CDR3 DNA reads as TGTGCCAGCAGGAACGCGGGGATGGAGAGGACTGAAGCTTTCTTT.

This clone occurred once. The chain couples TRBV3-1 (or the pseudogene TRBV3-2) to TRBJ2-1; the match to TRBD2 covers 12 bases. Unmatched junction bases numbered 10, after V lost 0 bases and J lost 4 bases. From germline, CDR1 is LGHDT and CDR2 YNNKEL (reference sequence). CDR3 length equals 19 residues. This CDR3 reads CASSQERLAGGPGYNEQFF. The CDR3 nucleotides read TGTGCCAGCAGCCAAGAGAGGCTAGCGGGGGGGCCTGGATACAATGAGCAGTTCTTC.

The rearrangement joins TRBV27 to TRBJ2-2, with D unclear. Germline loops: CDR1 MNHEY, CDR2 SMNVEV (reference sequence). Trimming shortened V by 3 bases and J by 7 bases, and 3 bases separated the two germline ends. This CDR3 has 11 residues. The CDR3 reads CASSFYGELFF. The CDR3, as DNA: TGTGCCAGCAGTTTCTACGGGGAGCTGTTTTTT.

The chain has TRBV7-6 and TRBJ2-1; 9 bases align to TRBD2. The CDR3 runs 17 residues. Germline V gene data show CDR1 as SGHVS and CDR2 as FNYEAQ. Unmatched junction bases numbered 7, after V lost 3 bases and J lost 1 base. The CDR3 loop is CASSFRAGGISYNEQFF. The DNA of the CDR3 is TGTGCCAGCAGCTTCCGAGCGGGGGGAATTTCCTACAATGAGCAGTTCTTC.

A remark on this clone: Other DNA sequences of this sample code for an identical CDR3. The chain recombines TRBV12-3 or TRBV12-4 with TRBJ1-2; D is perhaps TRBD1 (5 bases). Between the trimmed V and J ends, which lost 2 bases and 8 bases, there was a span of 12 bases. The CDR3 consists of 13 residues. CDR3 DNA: TGTGCCAGCAGTTTATGGCAGGGATACGGCTACACCTTC. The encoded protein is CASSLWQGYGYTF.

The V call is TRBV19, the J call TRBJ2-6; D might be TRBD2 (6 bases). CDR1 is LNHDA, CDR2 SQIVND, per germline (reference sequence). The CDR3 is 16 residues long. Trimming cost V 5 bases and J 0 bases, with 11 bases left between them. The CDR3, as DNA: TGTGCCAGTAGTCGACTAGGGCGCTCTGGGGCCAACGTCCTGACTTTC. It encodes CASSRLGRSGANVLTF. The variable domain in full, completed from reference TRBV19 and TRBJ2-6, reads DGGITQSPKYLFRKEGQNVTLSCEQNLNHDAMYWYRQDPGQGLRLIYYSQIVNDFQKGDIAEGYSVSREKKESFPLTVTSAQKNPTAFYLCASSRLGRSGANVLTFGAGSRLTVL.

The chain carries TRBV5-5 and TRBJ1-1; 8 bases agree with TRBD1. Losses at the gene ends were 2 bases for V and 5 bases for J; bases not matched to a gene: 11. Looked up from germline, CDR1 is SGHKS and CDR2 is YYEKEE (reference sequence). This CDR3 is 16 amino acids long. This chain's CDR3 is CASSLIGGRGQTEAFF. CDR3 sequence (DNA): TGTGCCAGCAGCTTAATCGGAGGCAGGGGGCAAACTGAAGCTTTCTTT. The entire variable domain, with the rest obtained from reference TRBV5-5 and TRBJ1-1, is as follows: DAGVTQSPTHLIKTRGQQVTLRCSPISGHKSVSWYQQVLGQGPQFIFQYYEKEERGRGNFPDRFSARQFPNYSSELNVNALLLGDSALYLCASSLIGGRGQTEAFFGQGTRLTVV.